Following are 30 T cell receptor beta chains from one sample sequenced in a study of patients and donors after allogeneic stem cell transplantation. MiXCR, run by TCRdb on the RT-PCR reads, gives a single entry per CDR3 protein. The sample records approximately 430,000 distinct CDR3 sequences, 16% being singletons. Input material: blood, either unsorted or a sorted T cell fraction (not recorded which). The receptors originated from a human donor who was either an allogeneic HSCT recipient or a stem cell or donor lymphocyte infusion donor (not recorded which). It is not recorded whose cells these are; they may come from a transplant donor.

This clonotype was counted between two and nine times. V usage is TRBV28 and J usage is TRBJ1-1; D is ambiguous. V was shortened by 4 bases and J by 5 bases, with 11 bases between the two germline ends. The CDR3 covers 13 residues. Germline V gene data show CDR1 as MDHEN and CDR2 as SYDVKM. CDR3 sequence: CASSSRVPTEAFF. The CDR3 nucleotides are TGTGCCAGCAGTTCTCGGGTTCCTACTGAAGCTTTCTTT. The full variable domain, in which reference TRBV28 and TRBJ1-1 provide the parts outside the CDR3, is DVKVTQSSRYLVKRTGEKVFLECVQDMDHENMFWYRQDPGLGLRLIYFSYDVKMKEKGDIPEGYSVSREKKERFSLILESASTNQTSMYLCASSSRVPTEAFFGQGTRLTVV.

The table lists this clonotype with a few counts. The J gene is TRBJ1-1, the V gene TRBV20-1; no definite D call. Germline assignment: CDR1 DFQATT and CDR2 SNEGSKA (reference sequence). Trimming took 0 bases from V and 0 from J, leaving 11 bases between them. The CDR3 is 15 amino acids. The CDR3 sequence: CSARDRYRMNTEAFF. The DNA for the CDR3 is TGCAGTGCTAGAGATCGATACCGTATGAACACTGAAGCTTTCTTT.

This clonotype was observed many times. The V gene is TRBV5-1, the J gene TRBJ2-1; 7 positions match TRBD1. Germline trimming cut 0 bases from V and 0 bases from J; bases unmatched to any gene: 3. Germline CDR1 and CDR2: SGHRS and YFSETQ. The CDR3 extends over 16 amino acids. Here the CDR3 DNA reads TGCGCCAGCAGCTTGGGGGGACAGAGCTCCTACAATGAGCAGTTCTTC. It codes for CASSLGGQSSYNEQFF.

This clonotype was seen more than once but under ten times. CDR3 sequence: CATSVSGVGYTF. CDR3 DNA: TGTGCCACCAGCGTTTCAGGGGTTGGCTACACCTTC. The chain is built from TRBV15 and TRBJ1-2, with D possibly TRBD1 on 6 matching bases. Trimming shortened V by 5 bases and J by 7 bases, and 11 bases separated the two germline ends. CDR1 is LNHNV, CDR2 YYDKDF, per germline (reference sequence). The CDR3 spans 12 residues. The variable domain in full, with the rest retrieved from reference TRBV15 and TRBJ1-2, is DAMVIQNPRYQVTQFGKPVTLSCSQTLNHNVMYWYQQKSSQAPKLLFHYYDKDFNNEADTPDNFQSRRPNTSFCFLDIRSPGLGDTAMYLCATSVSGVGYTFGSGTRLTVV.

The chain employs TRBV9 and TRBJ1-5, with D maybe TRBD1 (5 bases). With 3 bases removed from V and 1 base from J, the gap between germline ends came to 17 bases. The CDR3 is 17 residues long. Germline V gene lookup returns CDR1 SGDLS and CDR2 YYNGEE. The CDR3 region has the DNA TGTGCCAGCAGCGAGAGGGTGGGGCTGGGGAGCAATCAGCCCCAGCATTTT. Translated, it gives CASSERVGLGSNQPQHF.

This clonotype was recorded only once. The V and J genes are TRBV11-1 and TRBJ2-7; TRBD1 matches at 9 bases. CDR1 is SGHAT, CDR2 FQDESV, per germline (reference sequence). Trimming took 1 base from V and 6 from J; bases not matched to a gene: 7. There are 15 residues in the CDR3. This CDR3 is CASSLGAGTGFEQYF. The DNA of the CDR3 is TGTGCCAGCAGCTTAGGGGCCGGGACAGGGTTCGAGCAGTACTTC.

This clonotype showed up just a few times. The V call is TRBV2, the J call TRBJ2-7; 8 bases match TRBD1. The V gene end was trimmed by 6 bases and the J gene end by 5 bases; junction bases not matched to a gene: 6. Germline CDR1 and CDR2: SNHLY and FYNNEI. The CDR3 covers 13 residues. The CDR3 loop reads CASRGQDKDEQYF. Written as DNA, the CDR3 is TGTGCCAGCAGGGGACAGGACAAAGACGAGCAGTACTTC.

The chain has TRBV6-2 or TRBV6-3 and TRBJ2-7; D might be TRBD1 or TRBD2, each matching 5 bases. CDR3 length: 13 residues. V was trimmed by 8 bases and J by 4 bases, leaving 15 bases between them. CDR1 is MNHEY and CDR2 is SVGEGT in the germline V gene. CDR3 sequence reads: CASAFRDGYEQYF. CDR3 nucleotides: TGTGCCAGCGCCTTCCGGGACGGTTACGAGCAGTACTTC.

The chain couples TRBV30 to TRBJ1-1; D gene unclear. CDR1 GTSNPN and CDR2 SVGIG come from the germline V gene (reference sequence). V lost 4 bases to trimming and J lost 1 base, with 16 bases between them. The CDR3 extends over 15 amino acids. This CDR3 reads CAWTRNLRTNTEAFF. The CDR3 DNA reads TGTGCCTGGACCCGGAACCTTCGGACGAACACTGAAGCTTTCTTT. Supplemented by reference TRBV30 and TRBJ1-1, the full variable domain reads SQTIHQWPATLVQPVGSPLSLECTVEGTSNPNLYWYRQAAGRGLQLLFYSVGIGQISSEVPQNLSASRPQDRQFILSSKKLLLSDSGFYLCAWTRNLRTNTEAFFGQGTRLTVV.

The sample holds many counts of this clonotype. The rearrangement uses TRBV5-1 and TRBJ2-2; maybe TRBD2 (6 bases). CDR1 and CDR2 from the germline V gene are SGHRS and YFSETQ. V was shortened by 7 bases and J by 4 bases, with 23 bases between the two germline ends. The CDR3 has 17 amino acids. The CDR3 is CASRPPMTRTSTGELFF. As DNA, the CDR3 is TGCGCCAGCCGGCCCCCGATGACTAGGACGTCCACCGGGGAGCTGTTTTTT.

This clonotype was counted many times. V usage is TRBV28 and J usage is TRBJ1-1; D remains unclear. Germline V gene lookup returns CDR1 MDHEN and CDR2 SYDVKM. V was cut by 6 bases and J by 9 bases, with 11 bases left in between. The CDR3 is 11 residues long. This chain's CDR3 is CASSAGFQAFF. CDR3 coding DNA: TGTGCCAGCAGCGCAGGTTTCCAAGCTTTCTTT.

This clonotype was counted a few times. V gene TRBV28 combines with J gene TRBJ1-1; D ambiguous. The germline V and J ends were trimmed by 5 bases and 5 bases, with 12 bases remaining between them. This CDR3 comprises 13 residues. Looked up from germline, CDR1 is MDHEN and CDR2 is SYDVKM. The CDR3 is CASSEDMLTEAFF. CDR3 in DNA: TGTGCCAGCAGTGAAGATATGTTAACTGAAGCTTTCTTT.

This clonotype has only a few counts. The V call is TRBV20-1, the J call TRBJ1-6; D may be TRBD1 (5 bases). The V end was cut by 7 bases, the J end by 0 bases, with 13 bases between. CDR3 length: 15 amino acids. Germline V CDR1 and CDR2: DFQATT, SNEGSKA (reference sequence). Written as DNA, the CDR3 is TGCAGTGGCAAGGACGGGGCCTCCTATAATTCACCCCTCCACTTT. Amino acids: CSGKDGASYNSPLHF.

V and J are TRBV14 and TRBJ2-7; D is possibly TRBD1 or TRBD2 (5 bases each). The length of the CDR3 is 15 residues. The ends were cut back, 0 bases at V and 3 bases at J, with 12 bases in the middle. Per the germline V gene, CDR1 is SGHDN and CDR2 is FVKESK. The CDR3 protein is CASSQEVEGIYEQYF. Written as DNA, the CDR3 is TGTGCCAGCAGCCAAGAGGTCGAGGGGATCTACGAGCAGTACTTC.

The table lists this clonotype with many counts. This chain joins TRBV12-3 or TRBV12-4 and TRBJ1-5; TRBD1 matches 9 bases. The CDR3 extends over 16 amino acids. The V and J ends lost 6 bases and 7 bases, in that order; junction bases with no gene match: 13. Here the CDR3 DNA reads TGTGCCAGCAGCAACGCCGGGACAGGGATACGGCAGCCCCAGCATTTT. It encodes CASSNAGTGIRQPQHF.

This clonotype has only a few counts. This chain joins TRBV9 and TRBJ2-1; 7 bases map to TRBD2. Per the germline V gene, CDR1 is SGDLS and CDR2 is YYNGEE. The CDR3 covers 13 residues. Losses at the gene ends were 4 bases for V and 9 bases for J; bases not matched to a gene: 7. The CDR3 nucleotides read TGTGCCAGCAGCCTTCGGACTAGTCCTGAGCAGTTCTTC. As protein: CASSLRTSPEQFF.

V is TRBV27 and J is TRBJ1-4, with D maybe TRBD1 (5 bases). V lost 7 bases and J lost 8, with 20 bases in between. This CDR3 spans 15 amino acids. Germline CDR1 and CDR2: MNHEY and SMNVEV (reference sequence). The CDR3 protein is CASTAGRGSGEKLFF. In DNA form, the CDR3 reads TGTGCCAGCACTGCCGGTAGGGGTTCGGGAGAAAAACTGTTTTTT.

This rearrangement joins TRBV24-1 to TRBJ2-7; a weak D match, TRBD1 (6 bases). V was clipped by 1 base and J by 2 bases, with 14 bases between them. Germline V lookup: CDR1 KGHDR, CDR2 SFDVKD. CDR3 length equals 16 residues. The CDR3 nucleotides read TGTGCCACCAGTGATTTCCCCCGGGACACAGCCTACGAGCAGTACTTC. This encodes CATSDFPRDTAYEQYF.

The chain recombines TRBV5-1 with TRBJ2-2; no reliable D call. V was trimmed by 3 bases and J by 0 bases, leaving 9 bases between them. Germline-derived CDR1 and CDR2 are SGHRS and YFSETQ. The CDR3 has 15 residues. As DNA, the CDR3 is TGCGCCAGCAGCTGGACGCTGGCGAACACCGGGGAGCTGTTTTTT. Its translation: CASSWTLANTGELFF. Looking up the rest from reference TRBV5-1 and TRBJ2-2 gives the full variable domain: KAGVTQTPRYLIKTRGQQVTLSCSPISGHRSVSWYQQTPGQGLQFLFEYFSETQRNKGNFPGRFSGRQFSNSRSEMNVSTLELGDSALYLCASSWTLANTGELFFGEGSRLTVL.

Only a few counts were recorded for this clonotype. The rearrangement links TRBV5-1 to TRBJ1-2; D may be TRBD1 (6 bases). CDR3 length: 13 amino acids. The germline V and J ends were trimmed by 4 bases and 6 bases, with 13 bases remaining between them. Germline values: CDR1 SGHRS, CDR2 YFSETQ. The CDR3 sequence is CASSDGTPHGYTF. CDR3 DNA sequence: TGCGCCAGCAGCGACGGGACACCACATGGCTACACCTTC.

V gene TRBV9 combines with J gene TRBJ1-1; no reliable D call. The CDR3 extends over 14 amino acids. V dropped 0 bases and J dropped 4 bases, with 10 bases sitting between them. CDR1 SGDLS and CDR2 YYNGEE come from the germline V gene. The CDR3 spells CASSVGHDSTEAFF. CDR3 nucleotides: TGTGCCAGCAGCGTAGGGCATGACTCCACTGAAGCTTTCTTT.

This clonotype was seen just once. The V gene is TRBV18, the J gene TRBJ1-1; no reliable D call. Germline V gives CDR1 KGHSH, CDR2 LQKENI. The CDR3 consists of 15 residues. V was pared by 0 bases and J by 2 bases, with 10 bases between. The CDR3 region has the DNA TGTGCCAGCTCACCACCGGAGCGGGGAAACACTGAAGCTTTCTTT. This sequence encodes CASSPPERGNTEAFF.

CDR3 in DNA: TGCAGTGCATCCGGGATGGGCGGCGGTGAGCAGTTCTTC. This codes for CSASGMGGGEQFF. The chain joins TRBV20-1 to TRBJ2-1, with a weak D call TRBD2 (5 bases). In germline, CDR1 is DFQATT, CDR2 SNEGSKA (reference sequence). The CDR3 contains 13 residues. V lost 6 bases to trimming and J lost 9 bases, with 18 bases between them.

This clonotype was found a few times. The chain uses TRBV5-1 and TRBJ1-1, with TRBD1 matching 8 bases. Germline V CDR1 and CDR2: SGHRS, YFSETQ. This CDR3 has 15 amino acids. J gave up 4 bases and V 4 bases, and 9 bases lay outside the gene matches. The CDR3 bases are TGCGCCAGCAGCCTAAGGACAGGGCTGAGCACTGAAGCTTTCTTT. Translated, it gives CASSLRTGLSTEAFF.

This clonotype was recorded many times. The chain links TRBV9 to TRBJ2-5; the D is unclear. Looked up from germline, CDR1 is SGDLS and CDR2 is YYNGEE. The CDR3 extends over 14 amino acids. The V gene lost 0 bases and the J gene lost 5 bases, with 11 bases spanning the gap. The CDR3 DNA reads as TGTGCCAGCAGCGTAGAGCCAGATTGGGAGACCCAGTACTTC. Its translation: CASSVEPDWETQYF.

This clonotype was recorded many times. The CDR3 sequence: CATSDLRQPEYTF. The CDR3 DNA is TGTGCCACCAGTGATTTGCGACAGCCTGAGTACACCTTC. The chain employs TRBV24-1 and TRBJ1-2, with D maybe TRBD1 (5 bases). Germline V lookup: CDR1 KGHDR, CDR2 SFDVKD. Deletions cut 0 bases from V and 11 bases from J, with 12 bases between. The CDR3 extends over 13 amino acids.

The chain joins TRBV5-1 to TRBJ2-5, with 8 bases fitting TRBD2. The V segment lost 0 bases and the J segment 5 bases; nucleotides outside the gene matches: 6. The germline V gene has CDR1 SGHRS and CDR2 YFSETQ. This CDR3 comprises 15 residues. CDR3 nucleotides: TGCGCCAGCAGCTTGGAAAGACTAGCGTCGGAGACCCAGTACTTC. Encoded protein: CASSLERLASETQYF.

This chain links TRBV10-3 with TRBJ2-7, with 9 bases identical to TRBD1. V lost 6 bases, J lost 0 bases, and 0 bases stayed unmatched. Germline values: CDR1 ENHRY, CDR2 SYGVKD. The CDR3 has 13 amino acids. The CDR3 DNA reads TGTGCCATCAGGGGACAGGGCTCCTACGAGCAGTACTTC. It encodes CAIRGQGSYEQYF.

J is TRBJ2-2 and V is TRBV12-3 or TRBV12-4, with 7 positions matching TRBD1. CDR3 length: 16 amino acids. The V and J ends lost 6 bases and 3 bases, in that order; junction bases with no gene match: 10. The CDR3 DNA sequence: TGTGCCAGCAGACATCAGGGGGTTCGAGACACCGGGGAGCTGTTTTTT. This codes for CASRHQGVRDTGELFF.

A few counts support this clonotype. The chain recombines TRBV4-3 with TRBJ2-7; a possible D gene is TRBD1 (5 bases). The ends were cut back, 1 base at V and 4 bases at J, with 14 bases in the middle. The CDR3 is made up of 15 amino acids. The V gene's germline CDR1 is LGHNA and CDR2 YSLEER. The CDR3 DNA reads as TGCGCCAGCAGCCAAGGGCAAAAGGGGTCGTACGAGCAGTACTTC. It encodes CASSQGQKGSYEQYF.